The source of this TCR beta chain is a study of T cell responses to AZD1222 COVID-19 vaccine (dated by TCRdb to the early 2020s). Concerning the study at large: Because spike-specific TCR depth and breadth did not differ between the two schedules, AZD1222 recipients who got a second dose at roughly 4 weeks were pooled with those who got a second dose at roughly 12 weeks. Enrollment into the trials was organized by age into subgroups of 18-55, 56-69 and 70-plus years, and those subgroups contained roughly 150, 30 and 60 TCR-sequenced participants, respectively. TCR sequencing was performed for roughly 250 trial participants, of whom 200 to 220 were given two doses of AZD1222 and approximately 26 were given two doses of MenACWY control vaccine. General conclusions and limits of the study: After two AZD1222 doses, spike-specific TCR breadth and depth were significantly higher than at day 0 and than in MenACWY recipients. Reportedly, close to half of the unique spike-specific TCRs recognized epitopes lying outside the regions that are mutated in the B.1.351 and B.1.1.7 variants. The whole spike protein was spanned by vaccine-associated CD4 TCRs, and dominant responses were seen in regions 160-218 and 743-854. Participants were mostly white British and included more females than males, and it was suggested by the authors that clonal diversity may have been underestimated. In the small 56-69-year group, the increase in depth fell short of significance, most likely because of low power. Conclusions about previously exposed vaccinees are limited, since just 6 or 7 AZD1222 recipients were seropositive for SARS-CoV-2 at baseline. Because no day 14 peak-response samples were available, the repertoires could be characterized only after the peak T cell response.

The sample's time point label, in plain terms: baseline before first vaccination. Vaccinee samples were obtained from the UK trials COV001 and COV002, which included a single-blind randomized controlled phase 2/3 trial of AZD1222 (ChAdOx1 nCoV-19) in healthy adults. Trial participant PBMC samples were collected at day 0 and day 28 after the second dose for TCRbeta chain sequencing. This clone appeared a single time. It lacks a known antigen. Base qualities are not provided; no much larger clone lies one nucleotide away. The CDR3 regions of human TCRbeta chains were analyzed by immunosequencing. The authors' analysis ran thus. TCRs in the repertoires were compared against a reference library of SARS-CoV-2-specific TCRs that had been generated with the MIRA antigen-specificity platform. Breadth meant the fraction of unique TCRs that were SARS-CoV-2-associated, whereas depth meant the fraction of total T cells that were SARS-CoV-2-associated. Using the MIRA data, every spike-specific TCR was mapped to the spike region that the TCR reacted to and assigned to either a CD4 or a CD8 class. Log10-transformed breadth and depth values were compared by one-way ANOVA with Sidak's multiple comparisons tests. Here the immuneACCESS table is served through TCRdb, limited to in-frame sequences with V and J called. Missing clones are a known gap in these copies; in checked studies unresolved V genes cover under half, and the rest lacks a known reason. Clonal size and the V and J genes are those of that table, whereas D and trimming came from the DNA. The sample table records around 200,000 clones; about 86% of these occur just once. The ten biggest clones cover about 0.53% of the sample.

Taken from the germline V gene, the CDR1 and CDR2 loops are MNHEY and SVGAGI. V is shortened by 5 bases, J by 0 bases, and the region joining them spans 13 bases. The CDR3, from cysteine to phenylalanine, totals 15 residues. The entry retains the CDR3 DNA only, 45 bases that are in frame from base 1. The sequencing used peripheral blood, collected on day 0 of AZD1222 vaccination. The chain is made from TRBV6-5 and TRBJ1-1; the D gene is perhaps TRBD1, on 6 matching bases. The receptor's source is an adult in good health. This receptor carries the CDR3 CASSRYRVMNTEAFF. The nucleotides are TGTGCCAGCAGTAGGTACAGGGTCATGAACACTGAAGCTTTCTTT.